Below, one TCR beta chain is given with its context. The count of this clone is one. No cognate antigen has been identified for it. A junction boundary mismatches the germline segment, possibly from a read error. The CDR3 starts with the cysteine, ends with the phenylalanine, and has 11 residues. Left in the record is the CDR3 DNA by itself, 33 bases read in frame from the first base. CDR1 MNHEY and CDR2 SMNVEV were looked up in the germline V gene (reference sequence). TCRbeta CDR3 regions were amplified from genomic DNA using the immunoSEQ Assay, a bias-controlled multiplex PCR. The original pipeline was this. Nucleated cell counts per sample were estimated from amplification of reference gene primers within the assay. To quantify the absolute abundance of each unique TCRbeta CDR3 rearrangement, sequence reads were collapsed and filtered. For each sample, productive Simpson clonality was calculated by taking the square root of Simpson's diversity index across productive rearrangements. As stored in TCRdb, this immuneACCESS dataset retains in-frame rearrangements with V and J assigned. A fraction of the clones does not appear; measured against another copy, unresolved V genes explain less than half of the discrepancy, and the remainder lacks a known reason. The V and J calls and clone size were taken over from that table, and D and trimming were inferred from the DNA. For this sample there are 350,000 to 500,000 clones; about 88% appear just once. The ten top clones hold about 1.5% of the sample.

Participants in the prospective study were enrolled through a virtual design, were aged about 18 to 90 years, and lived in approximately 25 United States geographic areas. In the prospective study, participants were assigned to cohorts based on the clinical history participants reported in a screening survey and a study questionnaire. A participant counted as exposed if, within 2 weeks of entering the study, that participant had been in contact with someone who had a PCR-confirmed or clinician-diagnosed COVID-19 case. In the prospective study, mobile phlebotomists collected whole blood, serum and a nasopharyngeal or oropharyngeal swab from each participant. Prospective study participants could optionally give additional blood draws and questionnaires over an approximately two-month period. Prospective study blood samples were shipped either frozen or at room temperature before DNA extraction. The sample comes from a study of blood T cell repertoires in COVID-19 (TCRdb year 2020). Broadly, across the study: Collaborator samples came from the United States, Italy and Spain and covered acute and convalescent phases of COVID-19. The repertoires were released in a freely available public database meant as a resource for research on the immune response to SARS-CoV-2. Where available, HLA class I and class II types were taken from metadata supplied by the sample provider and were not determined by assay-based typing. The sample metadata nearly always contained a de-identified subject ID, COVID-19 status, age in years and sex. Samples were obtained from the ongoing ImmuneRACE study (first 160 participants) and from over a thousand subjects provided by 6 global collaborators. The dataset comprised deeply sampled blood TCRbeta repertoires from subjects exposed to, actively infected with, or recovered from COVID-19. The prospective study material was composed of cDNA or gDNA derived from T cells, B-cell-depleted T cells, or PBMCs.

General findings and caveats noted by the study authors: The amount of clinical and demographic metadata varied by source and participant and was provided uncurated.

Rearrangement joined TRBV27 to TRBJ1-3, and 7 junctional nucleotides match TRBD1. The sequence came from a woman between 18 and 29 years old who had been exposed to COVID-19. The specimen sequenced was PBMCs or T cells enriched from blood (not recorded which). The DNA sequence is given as TGTGCCAGCAGTTCCCTGGGACAGATCTGGTTT. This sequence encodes CASSSLGQIWF.